This T cell receptor (beta chain) was identified during a study of T-cell reconstitution after alpha-beta-depleted transplantation in children (dated by TCRdb to the mid-2010s). About the study as a whole: The study quantitatively tracked T-cell immune reconstitution after TCRalphabeta/CD19-depleted allogeneic hematopoietic cell transplantation in children using TCR repertoire profiling. Overall study results and their limits: The apparently early alphabetaT-cell count recovery about two months after transplant was reportedly dependent on only several hundred rapidly expanded clones derived from non-depleted graft cells. The high TCRbeta diversity at day 60 in some patients was ascribed to recipient T cells and intrathymic progenitors that had survived conditioning. Over subsequent months, a decline in hyperexpanded clone frequencies was noted, and after one year, T-cell counts and TCRbeta diversity were mostly ascribed to newly produced T cells.

Library creation used PCR. The sequencer listed for this sample is Illumina HiSeq 2500. TCR library preparation used molecular barcoding, with unique molecular identifiers applied to normalize quantification of the TCRbeta repertoire. TCRdb reworked the public reads: Q25 trimming with fastp, MiXCR clone assembly, productive beta chains retained. Each record represents a unique CDR3 protein, reported with the most common genes and DNA among its rows. The sample table holds nearly 350,000 distinct CDR3 sequences, of which under 20% were seen once. The top ten constitute about 41% of the sample. The treatment or condition label on this specimen signifies: allogeneic hematopoietic cell transplantation with graft depleted of TCRalphabeta T cells and CD19 B cells. TCRalphabeta/CD19-depleted allogeneic hematopoietic cell grafts were given to the transplant recipients, all of whom were children. A remark on this clonotype: The antigen this receptor binds is unknown. Within one base of it there is no much larger clone, and no base qualities were kept.

This sequence originates from a male patient between 2 and 15 years old who had a stem cell transplant for acute lymphoblastic leukemia, so the T cells may come from the graft donor. The sequencing used PBMCs, mostly from graft donor cells, collected 360 days after TCRalphabeta/CD19-depleted stem cell transplant.

The CDR3: CASSQVGLAGEGPYNEQFF. The sequenced DNA is TGCGCCAGCAGCCAAGTGGGACTAGCGGGAGAAGGGCCCTACAATGAGCAGTTCTTC. Recombination connected TRBV4-3 to TRBJ2-1; 14 bases in between match TRBD2. The CDR3 starts with the cysteine, ends with the phenylalanine, and has 19 residues. Only the CDR3 portion is preserved as DNA: 57 bases, with reading frame beginning at the first base. Here V drops 1 base and J drops 2 bases, and the junction holds 7 bases not matched to any gene. The germline V gene supplies CDR1 LGHNA and CDR2 YSLEER.